The 21 T cell receptor beta chains listed next were all sequenced from one sample in a study of T cells in women clearing cervical HPV infection. Data came from immunoSEQ multiplex PCR; TCRdb stores just in-frame clones and leaves some out. The sample holds 39,000 or so clones. The sequenced sample consisted of blood buffy coat. Receptors originate from a woman aged 18-70 years with a cervical HPV16 infection that either progressed to CIN3+ or cleared (not recorded which).

Turning to this clone: The read is 3 residues too short to cover the CDR3 end, so that end is filled in from the germline J gene. V is TRBV11-2 and J is TRBJ1-2, with a weak D call TRBD1 (6 bases). Trimming removed 3 bases from V and 4 bases from J, with 12 bases in between. The CDR3 sequence is 14 residues long. The germline V gene encodes CDR1 SGHAT and CDR2 FQNNGV. The CDR3 protein is CASSLWDTSYGYTF. CDR3 DNA, as far as it was read: TGTGCCAGCAGCTTGTGGGACACCTCCTATGGC. The whole variable domain, remainder taken from reference TRBV11-2 and TRBJ1-2, is EAGVAQSPRYKIIEKRQSVAFWCNPISGHATLYWYQQILGQGPKLLIQFQNNGVVDDSQLPKDRFSAERLKGVDSTLKIQPAKLEDSAVYLCASSLWDTSYGYTFGSGTRLTVV.

Details on this clone: Read coverage stops 3 residues before the CDR3 terminus; the germline J gene supplies the remainder. V is TRBV20-1 and J is TRBJ2-3, with D possibly TRBD1 on 5 matching bases. CDR3 length: 14 amino acids. Trimming took off 5 bases at V and 1 base at J, with 13 bases between the two ends. The V gene's germline CDR1 is DFQATT and CDR2 SNEGSKA (reference sequence). The part of the CDR3 DNA that was read is TGCAGTGCTGAAGGACCCAGGGGCACAGATACG. Translated, it gives CSAEGPRGTDT. The CDR3, in full, reads CSAEGPRGTDTQYF.

Concerning this clone: The read ends 3 residues before the CDR3 terminus; that terminus is restored from the germline J gene. V usage is TRBV19 and J usage is TRBJ2-3; D gene ambiguous. CDR3 length: 16 amino acids. Germline lookup yields CDR1 LNHDA and CDR2 SQIVND (reference sequence). CDR3 DNA, as far as it was read: TGTGCCAGTAGCCTGACTCCAATCCCCCCACAAGAGACG. Encoded protein: CASSLTPIPPQET. The entire CDR3 is CASSLTPIPPQETQYF. The full variable domain, its missing parts supplied by reference TRBV19 and TRBJ2-3, is DGGITQSPKYLFRKEGQNVTLSCEQNLNHDAMYWYRQDPGQGLRLIYYSQIVNDFQKGDIAEGYSVSREKKESFPLTVTSAQKNPTAFYLCASSLTPIPPQETQYFGPGTRLTVL.

A note on this clone: Germline is not matched at one junction end, which may reflect a read error. Sequencing ends 3 residues short of the CDR3 end; the germline J gene provides the rest. The chain joins TRBV19 to TRBJ1-4; a possible D gene is TRBD1 (5 bases). CDR1 and CDR2 (germline): LNHDA, SQIVND (reference sequence). The CDR3 is 15 amino acids. The CDR3 here is CASSTQASGANVLFF. The covered CDR3 bases are TGTGCCAGCAGTACACAGGCCTCTGGGGCCAACGTA.

In regard to this clone: Read sequence stops 3 residues before the CDR3 end, and the germline J gene provides the missing end. The rearrangement uses TRBV28 and TRBJ1-2; unclear D gene. Per the germline V gene, CDR1 is MDHEN and CDR2 is SYDVKM. The CDR3 sequence is 11 residues long. The sequenced CDR3 bases are TGTGCCAGCAGTTTCAGCGGAGGC. Its protein is CASSFSGG. The entire CDR3 protein reads CASSFSGGYTF.

In regard to this clone: The CDR3 extends 3 residues past the end of the read, so its final part is completed from the germline J gene. The chain is built from TRBV19 and TRBJ2-1; 9 nucleotides match TRBD2. CDR3 size: 16 residues. Germline V gene sequence: CDR1 LNHDA, CDR2 SQIVND (reference sequence). The junction had 8 bases not matched to a gene; V was cut back by 2 bases and J by 6 bases. The CDR3 protein is CASSIMLASGANEQFF. The part of the CDR3 DNA that was read is TGTGCCAGTAGTATAATGTTGGCTAGCGGGGCCAATGAG. The variable domain in full, with the rest retrieved from reference TRBV19 and TRBJ2-1, is DGGITQSPKYLFRKEGQNVTLSCEQNLNHDAMYWYRQDPGQGLRLIYYSQIVNDFQKGDIAEGYSVSREKKESFPLTVTSAQKNPTAFYLCASSIMLASGANEQFFGPGTRLTVL.

Regarding this clone: From the germline J gene comes the end of the CDR3, since the read stops 3 residues before it. The chain is built from TRBV19 and TRBJ1-1; 7 bases line up with TRBD1. The CDR3 has 14 amino acids. The trim removed 8 bases at V and 4 bases at J, leaving 10 bases unmatched. Germline values: CDR1 LNHDA, CDR2 SQIVND (reference sequence). CDR3 protein: CASQEQGTGTEAFF. The part of the CDR3 DNA that was read is TGTGCCAGTCAAGAACAGGGGACTGGCACTGAA.

CDR3 DNA (partial): TGTGCCAGCTCCCCAGGCGAGTCGTACTATGGT. Protein sequence: CASSPGESYYG. The entire CDR3 protein reads CASSPGESYYGQYF. The V gene is TRBV18, the J gene TRBJ2-4, with unresolved D. The read terminates 3 residues before the CDR3 end, so the remaining end is supplied by the germline J gene. The CDR3 runs 14 residues. Germline lookup yields CDR1 KGHSH and CDR2 LQKENI.

A word on this clone: The read terminates 3 residues before the CDR3 end, so the remaining end is supplied by the germline J gene. The rearrangement joins TRBV29-1 to TRBJ2-3, with 9 bases fitting TRBD2. Germline loops: CDR1 SQVTM, CDR2 ANQGSEA. This CDR3 spans 13 amino acids. CDR3 in amino acids: CSVVAGGPETQYF. CDR3 DNA (partial): TGCAGCGTTGTCGCGGGGGGGCCGGAGACG.

Remarks on this clone: The CDR3 extends 3 residues past the end of the read, so its final part is completed from the germline J gene. This chain uses TRBV5-1 with TRBJ2-5; D is ambiguous. Germline CDR1 reads SGHRS; CDR2 reads YFSETQ. V dropped 5 bases and J dropped 4 bases, with 12 bases sitting between them. This CDR3 region has 13 residues. The sequenced CDR3 bases are TGCGCCAGCAGGGAGCCGGGTGGAGAGACC. Amino acid sequence: CASREPGGET. The full CDR3 protein reads CASREPGGETQYF.

Points on this clone: The missing CDR3 end, 3 residues past where the read stops, is filled in from the germline J gene. V and J are TRBV4-1 and TRBJ2-5; D is unclear. V lost 5 bases and J lost 5, with 9 bases in between. CDR3 length: 12 amino acids. Germline CDR1 is MGHRA and CDR2 is YSYEKL. CDR3 bases read: TGCGCCAGCAGCGAAATAGGGGAGACC. This sequence encodes CASSEIGET. The CDR3 in its entirety is CASSEIGETQYF.

As to this clone: Coverage ceases 3 residues before the CDR3 finishes, and the germline J gene fills in the end. J is TRBJ1-2 and V is TRBV5-4, with D possibly being TRBD1 (6 bases). Looked up from germline, CDR1 is SGHNT and CDR2 is YYREEE (reference sequence). Deletions cut 6 bases from V and 3 bases from J, with 15 bases between. The CDR3 extends over 14 amino acids. CDR3 protein: CASNIGQRDYGYTF. CDR3 bases read: TGTGCCAGCAATATAGGACAGCGAGACTATGGC.

Comments on this clone: The read falls 3 residues short of the CDR3 end, and the missing part is taken from the germline J gene. This rearrangement joins TRBV6-1 to TRBJ2-1, with D maybe TRBD2 (6 bases). The CDR3 is 14 amino acids. CDR1 and CDR2 from the germline V gene are MNHNS and SASEGT. Trimming took off 5 bases at V and 4 bases at J, with 12 bases between the two ends. The covered CDR3 bases are TGTGCCAGCAGTAAAGTCGCGGGATACAATGAG. It translates to CASSKVAGYNE. The CDR3 in full is CASSKVAGYNEQFF.

A note on this clone: The read terminates 3 residues before the CDR3 end, so the remaining end is supplied by the germline J gene. The chain couples TRBV5-6 to TRBJ2-1; 7 bases fit TRBD2. Germline CDR1 reads SGHDT; CDR2 reads YYEEEE. The CDR3 totals 15 residues. V lost 4 bases to trimming and J lost 3 bases; unmatched junction nucleotides: 7. The part of the CDR3 DNA that was read is TGTGCCAGCAGCGACCTAGCGGACGGCTACAATGAG. Amino acid sequence: CASSDLADGYNE. The full CDR3 protein reads CASSDLADGYNEQFF.

Turning to this clone: The read gets to within 3 residues of the CDR3 end, and the germline J gene fills in the rest. The chain is built from TRBV19 and TRBJ2-2; no clear D. This CDR3 is built from 13 residues. The germline V gene has CDR1 LNHDA and CDR2 SQIVND (reference sequence). The covered CDR3 bases are TGTGCCAGTCTTTCGGCAACTAATGAAAAG. Amino acid sequence: CASLSATNEK. The whole CDR3 sequence is CASLSATNEKLFF.

The part of the CDR3 DNA that was read is TGCGCCAGCAGCTTGCTACAGATGAATTCACCC. Protein product: CASSLLQMNSP. The CDR3 in full is CASSLLQMNSPLHF. This chain uses TRBV5-1 with TRBJ1-6; the D is unclear. The read is 3 residues too short to cover the CDR3 end, so that end is filled in from the germline J gene. Germline V gives CDR1 SGHRS, CDR2 YFSETQ. V was cut by 1 base and J by 7 bases, with 9 bases left in between. CDR3 length: 14 amino acids.

Notes on this clone: The CDR3 goes on 3 residues after the read ends, and that part is filled in from the germline J gene. The chain carries TRBV10-1 and TRBJ2-3; possibly TRBD1 for D (6 bases). The germline V gene has CDR1 WNHNN and CDR2 SYGVQD (reference sequence). V lost 5 bases to trimming and J lost 4 bases, with 19 bases between them. The CDR3 runs 16 residues. CDR3 sequence reads: CASSSRDKEKADTQYF. CDR3 bases read: TGCGCCAGCAGTAGCCGGGACAAGGAAAAGGCAGATACG.

In regard to this clone: The CDR3 goes on 3 residues after the read ends, and that part is filled in from the germline J gene. V is TRBV5-4 and J is TRBJ1-6; 7 bases line up with TRBD1. Germline trimming cut 4 bases from V and 7 bases from J; bases unmatched to any gene: 5. The germline CDR1 and CDR2 sequences are SGHNT and YYREEE (reference sequence). This CDR3 has 14 residues. The CDR3 loop is CASSPGQSNSPLHF. The DNA read from the CDR3 is TGTGCCAGCAGCCCGGGACAGAGCAATTCACCC.

A remark on this clone: The read stops 3 residues short of the end of the CDR3; the missing end is completed from the germline J gene. The chain combines TRBV6-1 with TRBJ1-5, with a possible D match to TRBD1 (6 bases). The CDR3 totals 15 residues. Germline V gene sequence: CDR1 MNHNS, CDR2 SASEGT. The sequenced CDR3 bases are TGTGCCAGCAGTGAAGACCGGCAGGGGATTTTCCCC. Protein product: CASSEDRQGIFP. The whole CDR3 protein is CASSEDRQGIFPQHF.

Comment on this clone: The read terminates 3 residues before the CDR3 end, so the remaining end is supplied by the germline J gene. The chain carries TRBV5-5 and TRBJ1-2, with D tentatively TRBD1 (6 bases). The germline gives CDR1 SGHKS, CDR2 YYEKEE (reference sequence). This CDR3 is 13 amino acids long. Trimming took off 5 bases at V and 4 bases at J, with 12 bases between the two ends. CDR3: CASSLPGVYGYTF. The part of the CDR3 DNA that was read is TGTGCCAGCAGTTTGCCAGGGGTCTATGGC.

With respect to this clone: Read sequence stops 3 residues before the CDR3 end, and the germline J gene provides the missing end. The rearrangement joins TRBV7-2 to TRBJ1-5, with TRBD1 matching 8 bases. Germline-derived CDR1 and CDR2 are SGHTA and FQGNSA. This CDR3 has 13 amino acids. With V trimmed by 5 bases and J by 7 bases, 4 bases remained unmatched. The CDR3 region is CASSRDRRQPQHF. The CDR3 DNA, read in part, is TGTGCCAGCAGCCGGGACAGGAGGCAGCCC.